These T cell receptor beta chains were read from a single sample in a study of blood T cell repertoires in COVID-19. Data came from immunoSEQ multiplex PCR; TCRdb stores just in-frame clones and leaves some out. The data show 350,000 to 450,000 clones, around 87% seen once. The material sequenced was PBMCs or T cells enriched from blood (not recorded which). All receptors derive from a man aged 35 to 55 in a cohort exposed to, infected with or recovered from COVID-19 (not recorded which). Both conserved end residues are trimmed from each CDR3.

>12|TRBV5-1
ASSRDRGTYEQY
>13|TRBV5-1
ASSRTSGNTGELF
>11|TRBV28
ASSLGLNNEQF
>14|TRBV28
ASNPEGLLSTDTQY
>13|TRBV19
ASSILASGANVLT
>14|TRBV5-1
ASSLGQDPYNSPLH
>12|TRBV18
ASSPGTVNYGYT
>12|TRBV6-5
ASKTTSGSDTQY
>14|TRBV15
ATSRGGQASNQPQH
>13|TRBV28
ASSRAGARDGELF
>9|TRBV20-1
SASSQYEQY
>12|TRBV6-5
ASRMTESIYEQY
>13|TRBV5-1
ASSLAGEVTGELF
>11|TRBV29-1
SVDRGRSNEQF
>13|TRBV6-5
ATTGEAGLRYEQY
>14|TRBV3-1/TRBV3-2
ASSQDLGASTDTQY
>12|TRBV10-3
AISEGEYNYGYT
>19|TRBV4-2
ASSHKRQGVTSGATKETQY
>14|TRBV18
ASSPPGLTLAYEQY
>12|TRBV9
ASSGQAPNEKLF
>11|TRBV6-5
ASSFQGSYEQY
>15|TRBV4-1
ASSQDEAFRSFREQF
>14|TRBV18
ASSPVLAGGRDTQY
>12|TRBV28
ASSSDRAYQPQH
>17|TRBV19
ASSSRGRRTSGLYNEQF
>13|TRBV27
ASSFGQGSQNIQY
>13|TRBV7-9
ASRLTGGNTGELF
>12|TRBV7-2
ASSLTVRPDGYT
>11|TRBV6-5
ASRRTGGRGYT
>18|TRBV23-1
ASSQGTGAASDRRFYEQY
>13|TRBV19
ASSLGTSVIDEQF
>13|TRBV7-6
ASSLVEGGSGSQY
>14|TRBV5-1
ASSLPRTGSADTQY
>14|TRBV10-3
AISESTSGRTDTQY
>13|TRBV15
ATSRGGTSNTEAF
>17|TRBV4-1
ASSQERRTGTGPSNEQF
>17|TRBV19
ASSRTRSSSGRGSYEQY
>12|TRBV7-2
ASSPWTSPDTQY
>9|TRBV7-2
ASSTNNEQF
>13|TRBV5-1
ASSLEGATRKKLF
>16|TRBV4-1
ASSHLGTGRSLNYGYT
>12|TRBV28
ASKPGQNNSPLH
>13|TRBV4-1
ASSQAGGVPYEQY
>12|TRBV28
ASRRTGISYEQY
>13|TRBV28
ASRNSGTSGYEQY
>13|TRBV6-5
ASSSTQGAEYGYT
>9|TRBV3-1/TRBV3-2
ASNYGNTIY
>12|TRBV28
ASSSNSGSGEQY
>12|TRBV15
ATSRPGLQETQY
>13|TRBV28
ASSYTDRNGNTIY
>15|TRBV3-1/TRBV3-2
ASSQGGTSGNTDTQY
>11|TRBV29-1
SVGQGLYQPQH
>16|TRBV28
ASSLPEVRGRAGNEQF
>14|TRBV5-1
ASSVGLAANTDTQY
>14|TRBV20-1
SASSRTGSHSYEQY